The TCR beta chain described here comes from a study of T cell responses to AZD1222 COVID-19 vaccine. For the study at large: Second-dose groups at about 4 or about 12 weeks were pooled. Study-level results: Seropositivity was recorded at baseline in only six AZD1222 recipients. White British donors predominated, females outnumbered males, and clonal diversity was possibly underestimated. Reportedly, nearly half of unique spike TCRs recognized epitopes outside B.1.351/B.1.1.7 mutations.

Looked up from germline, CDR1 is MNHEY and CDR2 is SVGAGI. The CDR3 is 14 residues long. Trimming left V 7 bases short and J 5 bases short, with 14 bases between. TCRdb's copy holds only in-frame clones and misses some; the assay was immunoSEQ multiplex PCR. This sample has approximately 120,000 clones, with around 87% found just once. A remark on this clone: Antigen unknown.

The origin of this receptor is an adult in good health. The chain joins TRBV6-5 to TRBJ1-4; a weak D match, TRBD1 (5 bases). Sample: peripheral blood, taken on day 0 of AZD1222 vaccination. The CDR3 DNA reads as TGTGCCAGCACTCCCAGGGCCCCCAATGAAAAACTGTTTTTT. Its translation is CASTPRAPNEKLFF.